These T cell receptor beta chains were read from a single sample in a study of blood T cell repertoires in COVID-19. Sequenced by immunoSEQ multiplex PCR; TCRdb stores in-frame clones only, minus some. The top ten clones hold around 6% of a sample with 180,000 or so clones, 86% of them seen once. The sample consisted of PBMCs or T cells enriched from blood (not recorded which). The receptors derive from a middle-aged man with acute COVID-19. Each CDR3 is given without its conserved first and last residue.

>TRBJ1-3|TRBV28
ASTFSAGTGNTIY
>TRBJ1-1|TRBV5-1
ASSFTGVNTEAF
>TRBJ2-1|TRBV25-1
ASSDRTSGRGVNEQF
>TRBJ2-7|TRBV12-3/TRBV12-4
ASSLLNYEQY
>TRBJ2-7|TRBV27
ASSRTSGTEQY
>TRBJ2-1|TRBV20-1
SASQSGFKF
>TRBJ2-7|TRBV7-8
ASSQIPAGVSYEQY
>TRBJ1-6|TRBV3-1/TRBV3-2
ASSPRTAHNSPLH
>TRBJ1-3|TRBV28
ASSLTGFGNTIY
>TRBJ2-1|TRBV5-1
ASSWGNSGNEQF
>TRBJ1-1|TRBV25-1
ASSEGGGTEAF
>TRBJ1-5|TRBV5-4
ASSRDTDQPQH
>TRBJ2-1|TRBV11-3
ASSRGGEGYNEQF